These T cell receptor beta chains were read from a single sample in a study of cytomegalovirus exposure and HLA in healthy donors. Clones were read by immunoSEQ multiplex PCR, and TCRdb kept only the in-frame ones, dropping some. The sample has under 250,000 clones, about 78% seen once. What was sequenced was PBMCs. The receptor source for this set is a woman in her 30s in good health and CMV-seronegative. The CDR3 runs from the conserved cysteine through the conserved F or W. Each record gives: J gene, V gene, D gene, clone size, CDR3 protein, CDR3 DNA. D genes are given only for firm matches. Size is stated for part of the rows, as once, few or many counts, or as a class when the clone is expanded.

j_call: TRBJ1-2; v_call: TRBV10-3; d_call: TRBD1; clone_size: NA; cdr3_aa: CAITRDSTNYGYTF; cdr3_nt: TGTGCCATCACTAGGGACAGTACTAACTATGGCTACACCTTC
j_call: TRBJ2-3; v_call: TRBV5-4; d_call: NA; clone_size: NA; cdr3_aa: CASSRHPGADTQYF; cdr3_nt: TGTGCCAGCAGCAGGCATCCCGGAGCAGATACGCAGTATTTT
j_call: TRBJ2-1; v_call: TRBV18; d_call: TRBD2; clone_size: NA; cdr3_aa: CASSPLAGASYNEQFF; cdr3_nt: TGTGCCAGCTCACCACTAGCGGGGGCATCCTACAATGAGCAGTTCTTC
j_call: TRBJ1-2; v_call: TRBV28; d_call: NA; clone_size: NA; cdr3_aa: CASLDMTENYGYTF; cdr3_nt: TGTGCCAGCCTCGACATGACAGAGAACTATGGCTACACCTTC
j_call: TRBJ2-2; v_call: TRBV5-1; d_call: NA; clone_size: NA; cdr3_aa: CASAQGPASGNTGELFF; cdr3_nt: TGCGCCAGCGCCCAGGGGCCGGCTAGCGGAAACACCGGGGAGCTGTTTTTT
j_call: TRBJ2-7; v_call: TRBV6-1; d_call: TRBD1; clone_size: NA; cdr3_aa: CASSNAGTAYEQYF; cdr3_nt: TGTGCCAGCAGTAATGCCGGGACAGCCTACGAGCAGTACTTC
j_call: TRBJ1-2; v_call: TRBV7-2; d_call: TRBD1; clone_size: NA; cdr3_aa: CASSYRTGGYGYTF; cdr3_nt: TGTGCCAGCAGCTATAGGACAGGGGGCTATGGCTACACCTTC
j_call: TRBJ2-2; v_call: TRBV2; d_call: NA; clone_size: NA; cdr3_aa: CASSSQGQVGELFF; cdr3_nt: TGTGCCAGCAGTAGTCAGGGTCAGGTCGGGGAGCTGTTTTTT
j_call: TRBJ1-1; v_call: TRBV5-1; d_call: TRBD1; clone_size: NA; cdr3_aa: CASSAYRGMNTEAFF; cdr3_nt: TGCGCCAGCAGCGCATACAGGGGGATGAACACTGAAGCTTTCTTT
j_call: TRBJ1-1; v_call: TRBV7-2; d_call: NA; clone_size: NA; cdr3_aa: CASSLLGHWNTEAFF; cdr3_nt: TGTGCCAGCAGCCTCTTGGGACACTGGAACACTGAAGCTTTCTTT
j_call: TRBJ1-2; v_call: TRBV28; d_call: NA; clone_size: NA; cdr3_aa: CASSFPTEYGYTF; cdr3_nt: TGTGCCAGCAGTTTTCCGACAGAGTATGGCTACACCTTC
j_call: TRBJ2-5; v_call: TRBV18; d_call: NA; clone_size: NA; cdr3_aa: CASSPLTVQETQYF; cdr3_nt: TGTGCCAGCTCACCACTAACAGTACAAGAGACCCAGTACTTC
j_call: TRBJ1-2; v_call: TRBV5-1; d_call: TRBD1; clone_size: NA; cdr3_aa: CASSKGQNYGYTF; cdr3_nt: TGCGCCAGCAGCAAGGGACAGAACTATGGCTACACCTTC
j_call: TRBJ1-4; v_call: TRBV9; d_call: TRBD1; clone_size: NA; cdr3_aa: CASSARQGGEKLFF; cdr3_nt: TGTGCCAGCAGCGCTCGACAGGGAGGAGAAAAACTGTTTTTT
j_call: TRBJ1-2; v_call: TRBV2; d_call: TRBD1; clone_size: NA; cdr3_aa: CASSEDTGGPNYGYTF; cdr3_nt: TGTGCCAGCAGTGAAGATACAGGGGGCCCGAACTATGGCTACACCTTC
j_call: TRBJ1-1; v_call: TRBV10-3; d_call: TRBD1; clone_size: NA; cdr3_aa: CAISVGQGGGEAFF; cdr3_nt: TGTGCCATCAGTGTAGGACAGGGCGGAGGAGAAGCTTTCTTT
j_call: TRBJ2-3; v_call: TRBV5-1; d_call: TRBD2; clone_size: NA; cdr3_aa: CASSLQPASGGEDTQYF; cdr3_nt: TGCGCCAGCAGCCTCCAACCGGCTAGCGGGGGCGAAGATACGCAGTATTTT
j_call: TRBJ2-7; v_call: TRBV2; d_call: TRBD2; clone_size: NA; cdr3_aa: CASSHSSGSSYEQYF; cdr3_nt: TGTGCCAGCAGCCATTCTAGCGGGAGTTCCTACGAGCAGTACTTC
j_call: TRBJ2-5; v_call: TRBV5-1; d_call: TRBD1; clone_size: few; cdr3_aa: CASSSRTGGGKGETQYF; cdr3_nt: TGCGCCAGCAGCTCTAGGACAGGGGGCGGTAAGGGGGAGACCCAGTACTTC
j_call: TRBJ2-5; v_call: TRBV9; d_call: TRBD1; clone_size: once; cdr3_aa: CASSKGRDRVYQETQYF; cdr3_nt: TGTGCCAGCAGCAAGGGAAGGGACAGGGTGTACCAAGAGACCCAGTACTTC
j_call: TRBJ1-1; v_call: TRBV6-4; d_call: NA; clone_size: few; cdr3_aa: CASSLGTSGTEAFF; cdr3_nt: TGTGCCAGCAGCTTAGGGACTTCGGGCACTGAAGCTTTCTTT
j_call: TRBJ2-1; v_call: TRBV5-1; d_call: NA; clone_size: NA; cdr3_aa: CASPGSGATDEQFF; cdr3_nt: TGCGCCAGCCCGGGGTCAGGGGCAACGGATGAGCAGTTCTTC
j_call: TRBJ2-2; v_call: TRBV11-2; d_call: TRBD2; clone_size: NA; cdr3_aa: CASSLGGLAGAGELFF; cdr3_nt: TGTGCCAGCAGCTTAGGGGGACTAGCTGGGGCCGGGGAGCTGTTTTTT
j_call: TRBJ2-5; v_call: TRBV28; d_call: TRBD2; clone_size: NA; cdr3_aa: CASSFGLAGEGSQETQYF; cdr3_nt: TGTGCCAGCAGTTTCGGACTAGCGGGAGAGGGTTCCCAAGAGACCCAGTACTTC
j_call: TRBJ1-3; v_call: TRBV5-1; d_call: NA; clone_size: few; cdr3_aa: CASSNPTQDSGNTIYF; cdr3_nt: TGCGCCAGCAGCAACCCGACCCAGGACTCTGGAAACACCATATATTTT
j_call: TRBJ2-5; v_call: TRBV7-9; d_call: NA; clone_size: once; cdr3_aa: CASSFTNRPQFQETQYF; cdr3_nt: TGTGCCAGCAGCTTTACCAACAGGCCCCAATTCCAAGAGACCCAGTACTTC
j_call: TRBJ1-1; v_call: TRBV7-9; d_call: NA; clone_size: NA; cdr3_aa: CASSSSGMSEAFF; cdr3_nt: TGTGCCAGCAGCTCGTCAGGAATGAGTGAAGCTTTCTTT
j_call: TRBJ2-2; v_call: TRBV5-1; d_call: NA; clone_size: NA; cdr3_aa: CASSLVRNTGELFF; cdr3_nt: TGCGCCAGCAGCTTGGTCAGGAACACCGGGGAGCTGTTTTTT
j_call: TRBJ2-2; v_call: TRBV6-4; d_call: TRBD1; clone_size: NA; cdr3_aa: CASSYRGTTGELFF; cdr3_nt: TGTGCCAGCAGTTACAGGGGGACCACCGGGGAGCTGTTTTTT
j_call: TRBJ2-1; v_call: TRBV7-2; d_call: TRBD1; clone_size: NA; cdr3_aa: CASSWTGPGDEQFF; cdr3_nt: TGTGCCAGCAGCTGGACAGGCCCGGGCGATGAGCAGTTCTTC
j_call: TRBJ2-7; v_call: TRBV4-2; d_call: TRBD2; clone_size: once; cdr3_aa: CASSQVLAGGGEQYF; cdr3_nt: TGTGCCAGCAGCCAAGTTTTAGCGGGAGGTGGCGAGCAGTACTTC
j_call: TRBJ1-5; v_call: TRBV18; d_call: TRBD1; clone_size: NA; cdr3_aa: CASSPDRGIQPQHF; cdr3_nt: TGTGCCAGCTCACCGGACAGGGGGATTCAGCCCCAGCATTTT
j_call: TRBJ2-3; v_call: TRBV29-1; d_call: NA; clone_size: once; cdr3_aa: CSANRLRGDTQYF; cdr3_nt: TGCAGCGCCAACCGGCTTCGAGGGGATACGCAGTATTTT
j_call: TRBJ1-1; v_call: TRBV6-5; d_call: NA; clone_size: NA; cdr3_aa: CASSYSIRGEAFF; cdr3_nt: TGTGCCAGCAGTTACTCGATTAGGGGTGAAGCTTTCTTT
j_call: TRBJ1-5; v_call: TRBV28; d_call: TRBD1; clone_size: NA; cdr3_aa: CASSLGTGGRQPQHF; cdr3_nt: TGTGCCAGCAGTTTAGGGACAGGGGGACGTCAGCCCCAGCATTTT
j_call: TRBJ1-5; v_call: TRBV27; d_call: TRBD1; clone_size: NA; cdr3_aa: CASSSRGRGRNQPQHF; cdr3_nt: TGTGCCAGCAGCTCTCGGGGCAGGGGGCGAAATCAGCCCCAGCATTTT
j_call: TRBJ1-1; v_call: TRBV6-6; d_call: NA; clone_size: once; cdr3_aa: CASSFGRTNTEAFF; cdr3_nt: TGTGCCAGCAGTTTTGGCAGAACAAACACTGAAGCTTTCTTT
j_call: TRBJ2-3; v_call: TRBV5-1; d_call: NA; clone_size: few; cdr3_aa: CASSLGGGTDTQYF; cdr3_nt: TGCGCCAGCAGCTTGGGTGGCGGAACAGATACGCAGTATTTT
j_call: TRBJ1-1; v_call: TRBV7-9; d_call: NA; clone_size: NA; cdr3_aa: CASSPQGYGAFF; cdr3_nt: TGTGCCAGCAGCCCACAGGGATATGGCGCTTTCTTT
j_call: TRBJ2-1; v_call: TRBV6-6; d_call: TRBD2; clone_size: NA; cdr3_aa: CASRNGGWDNEQFF; cdr3_nt: TGTGCCAGCAGAAACGGGGGGTGGGACAATGAGCAGTTCTTC
j_call: TRBJ1-2; v_call: TRBV6-5; d_call: NA; clone_size: few; cdr3_aa: CASSYRGGSGYTF; cdr3_nt: TGTGCCAGCAGTTACAGGGGAGGAAGTGGCTACACCTTC
j_call: TRBJ1-6; v_call: TRBV11-2; d_call: NA; clone_size: NA; cdr3_aa: CASSWGGGLSPLHF; cdr3_nt: TGTGCCAGCAGCTGGGGGGGCGGCCTTTCACCCCTCCACTTT
j_call: TRBJ2-2; v_call: TRBV14; d_call: TRBD1; clone_size: NA; cdr3_aa: CASRDRDANTGELFF; cdr3_nt: TGTGCCAGCAGGGACAGGGACGCGAACACCGGGGAGCTGTTTTTT
j_call: TRBJ2-3; v_call: TRBV30; d_call: TRBD2; clone_size: NA; cdr3_aa: CAWSDPTGGAPDTQYF; cdr3_nt: TGTGCCTGGAGTGACCCGACCGGGGGGGCACCAGATACGCAGTATTTT
j_call: TRBJ1-1; v_call: TRBV28; d_call: NA; clone_size: NA; cdr3_aa: CASSLFLGRLMNTEAFF; cdr3_nt: TGTGCCAGCAGTTTATTCTTGGGGAGACTGATGAACACTGAAGCTTTCTTT
j_call: TRBJ2-2; v_call: TRBV9; d_call: NA; clone_size: NA; cdr3_aa: CASSPQTGNTGELFF; cdr3_nt: TGTGCCAGCAGCCCACAGACAGGGAACACCGGGGAGCTGTTTTTT
j_call: TRBJ2-1; v_call: TRBV5-4; d_call: NA; clone_size: NA; cdr3_aa: CASSLVSNEQFF; cdr3_nt: TGTGCCAGCAGCTTGGTTAGTAATGAGCAGTTCTTC
j_call: TRBJ2-1; v_call: TRBV6-1; d_call: NA; clone_size: NA; cdr3_aa: CASSASGTQGQFF; cdr3_nt: TGTGCCAGCAGTGCCAGTGGGACTCAAGGGCAGTTCTTC
j_call: TRBJ1-2; v_call: TRBV6-5; d_call: TRBD1; clone_size: NA; cdr3_aa: CASSLTGWDGYTF; cdr3_nt: TGTGCCAGCTCCTTGACAGGGTGGGATGGCTACACCTTC
j_call: TRBJ2-1; v_call: TRBV9; d_call: NA; clone_size: few; cdr3_aa: CASSVAQMAYNEQFF; cdr3_nt: TGTGCCAGCAGCGTAGCACAGATGGCCTACAATGAGCAGTTCTTC
j_call: TRBJ1-2; v_call: TRBV6-1; d_call: NA; clone_size: NA; cdr3_aa: CASSEQGGADYGYTF; cdr3_nt: TGTGCCAGCAGTGAACAAGGGGGGGCGGACTATGGCTACACCTTC
j_call: TRBJ2-1; v_call: TRBV4-1; d_call: TRBD2; clone_size: NA; cdr3_aa: CASSQGASGSEQFF; cdr3_nt: TGCGCCAGCAGCCAAGGGGCTAGCGGGAGTGAGCAGTTCTTC